One sample yielded the 32 T cell receptor beta chains listed below, sequenced in a study of PD-1 blockade in classical Hodgkin lymphoma. Generated by immunoSEQ multiplex PCR, the TCRdb table keeps only in-frame clones and is missing some. The table has approximately 89,000 clones, 80% to 85% seen once. There was relapse after autologous stem cell transplantation in every patient, and there was variation in brentuximab vedotin exposure. The sample was peripheral blood mononuclear cells (PBMCs), taken at baseline. The receptors come from a human donor with classical Hodgkin lymphoma.

The V gene is TRBV19, the J gene TRBJ2-2; no reliable D call. Germline lookup yields CDR1 LNHDA and CDR2 SQIVND (reference sequence). V gave up 3 bases and J gave up 4 bases, with 9 bases separating them. The CDR3 runs to 14 residues. The CDR3 loop is CASSIKAVTGELFF. CDR3 nucleotide sequence: TGTGCCAGTAGTATTAAGGCCGTCACCGGGGAGCTGTTTTTT.

As concerns this clone: Additional DNA sequences in this sample encode the identical CDR3. This chain uses TRBV10-3 with TRBJ1-1, with D uncertain. V lost 0 bases, J lost 5 bases, and 4 bases lay in between. From germline, CDR1 is ENHRY and CDR2 SYGVKD. The CDR3 is 12 amino acids. The CDR3 bases are TGTGCCATCAGTGAGTCTGGGACTGAAGCTTTCTTT. Protein sequence: CAISESGTEAFF.

In its sample, this clone was seen once. This chain joins TRBV7-2 and TRBJ2-7; D is perhaps TRBD1 (5 bases). The CDR3 contains 13 residues. With 3 bases removed from V and 6 bases from J, the gap between germline ends came to 12 bases. Germline V lookup: CDR1 SGHTA, CDR2 FQGNSA. CDR3: CASSLRQFAEQYF. CDR3 nucleotide sequence: TGTGCCAGCAGCTTGCGACAGTTTGCCGAGCAGTACTTC.

The chain is built from TRBV7-9 and TRBJ2-5; TRBD2 matches 9 bases. The germline V gene encodes CDR1 SEHNR and CDR2 FQNEAQ (reference sequence). The CDR3 contains 16 residues. V lost 5 bases to trimming and J lost 4 bases; unmatched junction nucleotides: 11. DNA for the CDR3: TGTGCCAGCAGCCCCCGGGGTAGCGGGAGAGGAGAGACCCAGTACTTC. The encoded protein is CASSPRGSGRGETQYF.

The table lists this clone with a few counts. The rearrangement uses TRBV18 and TRBJ1-2, with D maybe TRBD1 (5 bases). Germline V gene lookup returns CDR1 KGHSH and CDR2 LQKENI. The CDR3 runs 14 residues. V was pared by 10 bases and J by 3 bases, with 18 bases between. CDR3 sequence reads: CATYRTGLDYGYTF. CDR3 in DNA: TGTGCCACCTACAGGACGGGCCTTGACTATGGCTACACCTTC.

The chain links TRBV5-1 to TRBJ2-1; TRBD2 agrees at 7 bases. V was pared by 4 bases and J by 2 bases, with 9 bases of the junction left unmatched. Per the germline V gene, CDR1 is SGHRS and CDR2 is YFSETQ. The CDR3 runs to 16 residues. The DNA of the CDR3 is TGCGCCAGCAGCCCCCGCAGCGGGGAGCCCTACAATGAGCAGTTCTTC. Its protein product is CASSPRSGEPYNEQFF.

The rearrangement joins TRBV5-6 to TRBJ1-1; 8 bases match TRBD1. This CDR3 has 17 amino acids. With V trimmed by 2 bases and J by 0 bases, 9 bases remained unmatched. The germline CDR1 and CDR2 sequences are SGHDT and YYEEEE. CDR3 protein: CASSLNQGARVNTEAFF. In nucleotides, the CDR3 is TGTGCCAGCAGCTTAAACCAGGGGGCGCGGGTGAACACTGAAGCTTTCTTT.

The chain has TRBV12-5 and TRBJ2-1; possibly TRBD2 for D (6 bases). Deletions cut 4 bases from V and 6 bases from J, with 16 bases between. Germline CDR1 reads LGHNT; CDR2 reads FRNRAP. The CDR3 is 15 amino acids. In nucleotides, the CDR3 is TGTGCTAGTGGTTGGATGGCGGGAAGTATCAATGAGCAGTTCTTC. It translates to CASGWMAGSINEQFF.

V usage is TRBV19 and J usage is TRBJ2-3, with D perhaps matching TRBD2 (7 bases). The CDR3 length is 15 residues. Germline V gene lookup returns CDR1 LNHDA and CDR2 SQIVND (reference sequence). V was clipped by 5 bases and J by 5 bases, with 17 bases between them. CDR3 residues: CASSLTRGGRDTQYF. CDR3 bases: TGTGCCAGTAGTTTGACTAGGGGGGGTCGAGATACGCAGTATTTT.

The rearrangement uses TRBV5-1 and TRBJ2-7, with D tentatively TRBD2 (5 bases). This CDR3 has 12 amino acids. The germline gives CDR1 SGHRS, CDR2 YFSETQ. V was pared by 6 bases and J by 1 base, with 8 bases between. The CDR3 DNA is TGCGCCAGCACGGGAACATCCTACGAGCAGTACTTC. It specifies CASTGTSYEQYF.

The chain recombines TRBV19 with TRBJ1-1; unclear D gene. V lost 4 bases to trimming and J lost 2 bases, with 14 bases between them. Germline V gene lookup returns CDR1 LNHDA and CDR2 SQIVND (reference sequence). The CDR3 spans 15 residues. The CDR3 protein is CASSTVLVRNTEAFF. The CDR3 bases are TGTGCCAGTAGTACCGTCCTGGTTAGAAACACTGAAGCTTTCTTT.

DNA of the CDR3: TGTGCCAGCACCGTCCGAAGGGCCAACACCGGGGAGCTGTTTTTT. Protein: CASTVRRANTGELFF. V usage is TRBV5-6 and J usage is TRBJ2-2; D gene unclear. V was pared by 6 bases and J by 2 bases, with 14 bases between. CDR1 SGHDT and CDR2 YYEEEE come from the germline V gene. This CDR3 comprises 15 residues.

A note on this clone: Other nucleotide sequences from this sample produce the same CDR3. This chain connects TRBV5-1 to TRBJ2-7, with TRBD2 as a possible D gene (5 bases). CDR1 and CDR2 from the germline V gene are SGHRS and YFSETQ. Trimming took 3 bases from V and 0 from J, leaving 13 bases between them. CDR3 length equals 15 residues. This CDR3 reads CASSSAGSSSYEQYF. CDR3 in DNA: TGCGCCAGCAGCTCTGCGGGTAGTAGCTCCTACGAGCAGTACTTC. The entire variable domain, with the rest obtained from reference TRBV5-1 and TRBJ2-7, is as follows: KAGVTQTPRYLIKTRGQQVTLSCSPISGHRSVSWYQQTPGQGLQFLFEYFSETQRNKGNFPGRFSGRQFSNSRSEMNVSTLELGDSALYLCASSSAGSSSYEQYFGPGTRLTVT.

This clone showed up just once. The chain recombines TRBV11-2 with TRBJ2-7, with D unresolved. CDR3 length equals 13 residues. Germline CDR1 and CDR2: SGHAT and FQNNGV. Trimming pared 5 bases from V and 3 bases from J, leaving 11 bases between. DNA of the CDR3: TGTGCCAGCAGCCAACGATTCGGCTACGAGCAGTACTTC. Translating it yields CASSQRFGYEQYF.

The V and J genes are TRBV5-1 and TRBJ2-3, with D unresolved. CDR3 length: 14 amino acids. Germline values: CDR1 SGHRS, CDR2 YFSETQ. With 2 bases removed from V and 1 base from J, the gap between germline ends came to 8 bases. CDR3 nucleotide sequence: TGCGCCAGCAGCTTAGGGCTGGGCACAGATACGCAGTATTTT. It yields the protein CASSLGLGTDTQYF.

The V gene is TRBV27, the J gene TRBJ2-1, with 9 bases aligning to TRBD2. Germline CDR1 is MNHEY and CDR2 is SMNVEV (reference sequence). The CDR3 length is 14 residues. V lost 7 bases and J lost 3; bases outside the gene matches: 4. The CDR3 DNA reads TGTGCCAGCAAGGAACTAGCGGGCTACAATGAGCAGTTCTTC. This codes for CASKELAGYNEQFF.

V is TRBV6-5 and J is TRBJ1-1; TRBD1 is a possible D gene (5 bases). Germline V gene sequence: CDR1 MNHEY, CDR2 SVGAGI. The CDR3 length is 16 residues. V lost 2 bases to trimming and J lost 1 base, with 14 bases between them. The CDR3 reads CASSYTPLGGNTEAFF. The CDR3 DNA sequence: TGTGCCAGCAGTTACACCCCGCTTGGGGGGAACACTGAAGCTTTCTTT.

This clone was counted once. This sequence joins TRBV19 and TRBJ2-5; D may correspond to TRBD1 or TRBD2 (5 bases each). The CDR3 has 14 residues. Trimming removed 5 bases from V and 5 bases from J, with 15 bases in between. Germline CDR1 and CDR2: LNHDA and SQIVND (reference sequence). As DNA, the CDR3 is TGTGCCAGTAGTTCCCTAGGGGAGAGGGAGACCCAGTACTTC. Its translation: CASSSLGERETQYF.

The chain joins TRBV27 to TRBJ1-1; tentative D call: TRBD1 (6 bases). V was clipped by 2 bases and J by 4 bases, with 8 bases between them. The CDR3 is made up of 13 amino acids. The germline V gene has CDR1 MNHEY and CDR2 SMNVEV (reference sequence). CDR3 nucleotides: TGTGCCAGCAGTTTAGGGGGCGGCACTGAAGCTTTCTTT. It yields the protein CASSLGGGTEAFF.

The chain links TRBV5-1 to TRBJ1-4; 7 bases are a match to TRBD1. The V gene's germline CDR1 is SGHRS and CDR2 YFSETQ. V trimming: 4 bases; J trimming: 4 bases; junction bases outside the gene matches: 4. The length of the CDR3 is 14 residues. The CDR3 DNA follows: TGCGCCAGCAGCCTGGGACAGTTTAATGAAAAACTGTTTTTT. It is translated as CASSLGQFNEKLFF. The full variable domain, with the rest looked up from reference TRBV5-1 and TRBJ1-4, is KAGVTQTPRYLIKTRGQQVTLSCSPISGHRSVSWYQQTPGQGLQFLFEYFSETQRNKGNFPGRFSGRQFSNSRSEMNVSTLELGDSALYLCASSLGQFNEKLFFGSGTQLSVL.

The chain carries TRBV2 and TRBJ2-5; possibly TRBD1 or TRBD2 for D (6 bases each). V lost 5 bases and J lost 3, with 13 bases in between. The CDR3 length is 14 residues. In germline, CDR1 is SNHLY, CDR2 FYNNEI. In DNA, the CDR3 is TGTGCCAGCAGTCCCAGGGGACTCAAAGAGACCCAGTACTTC. This gives the protein CASSPRGLKETQYF.

The J gene is TRBJ2-3, the V gene TRBV29-1; the D gene is possibly TRBD2 (5 bases). The V end lost 4 bases, the J end lost 5 bases, and 16 bases lay between the germline ends. The germline CDR1 and CDR2 sequences are SQVTM and ANQGSEA. The CDR3 has 14 residues. Here the CDR3 DNA reads TGCAGCGTTGGGGCAGATAGCGTAGGAGATACGCAGTATTTT. As protein: CSVGADSVGDTQYF.

The rearrangement joins TRBV6-1 to TRBJ2-2, with D perhaps matching TRBD1 (6 bases). With 2 bases removed from V and 7 bases from J, the gap between germline ends came to 20 bases. Germline V gene lookup returns CDR1 MNHNS and CDR2 SASEGT. The CDR3 has 17 residues. In DNA form, the CDR3 reads TGTGCCAGCAGTGAACAAAACAGGGCTAGAATCAGCGGGGAGCTGTTTTTT. It translates to CASSEQNRARISGELFF.

J is TRBJ1-1 and V is TRBV7-9; D not resolved. This CDR3 has 15 amino acids. CDR1 SEHNR and CDR2 FQNEAQ come from the germline V gene (reference sequence). V shed 3 bases and J shed 1 base, with 12 bases lying between them. The CDR3 DNA sequence: TGTGCCAGCAGCTTCGGCGGCAGAGGGAACACTGAAGCTTTCTTT. This sequence encodes CASSFGGRGNTEAFF.

This sequence joins TRBV4-3 and TRBJ2-3; D perhaps matches TRBD1 (6 bases). The germline V gene encodes CDR1 LGHNA and CDR2 YSLEER. V was shortened by 4 bases and J by 2 bases, with 22 bases between the two germline ends. This CDR3 spans 18 amino acids. CDR3 protein: CASSPSSGESPHTDTQYF. Written as DNA, the CDR3 is TGCGCCAGCAGCCCCTCATCAGGGGAAAGCCCCCACACAGATACGCAGTATTTT.

This clone was observed a handful of times. The J gene is TRBJ2-1, the V gene TRBV5-1; D gene uncertain. CDR1 is SGHRS and CDR2 is YFSETQ in the germline V gene. V lost 2 bases to trimming and J lost 10 bases, with 7 bases between them. The CDR3 extends over 11 amino acids. CDR3 nucleotides: TGCGCCAGCAGCTTCCAGAGGGAGCAGTTCTTC. Encoded protein: CASSFQREQFF. Supplemented by reference TRBV5-1 and TRBJ2-1, the full variable domain reads KAGVTQTPRYLIKTRGQQVTLSCSPISGHRSVSWYQQTPGQGLQFLFEYFSETQRNKGNFPGRFSGRQFSNSRSEMNVSTLELGDSALYLCASSFQREQFFGPGTRLTVL.

The rearrangement links TRBV28 to TRBJ1-1; D might be TRBD1 (6 bases). The CDR3 has 12 residues. V was trimmed by 6 bases and J by 8 bases, leaving 13 bases between them. CDR1 is MDHEN, CDR2 SYDVKM, per germline. CDR3 DNA sequence: TGTGCCAGCAGCCCGACAGGTTTCGAAGCTTTCTTT. This encodes CASSPTGFEAFF.

The J gene is TRBJ2-2, the V gene TRBV6-1; D remains ambiguous. The V end was cut by 3 bases, the J end by 3 bases, with 8 bases between. This CDR3 is 14 amino acids long. From germline, CDR1 is MNHNS and CDR2 SASEGT. In nucleotides, the CDR3 is TGTGCCAGCAGTGACCTTAGCCACACCGGGGAGCTGTTTTTT. It translates to CASSDLSHTGELFF.

This clone occurred many times. V gene TRBV18 combines with J gene TRBJ2-1, with D unresolved. The CDR3 has 14 residues. Germline CDR1 reads KGHSH; CDR2 reads LQKENI. The germline V and J ends were trimmed by 3 bases and 0 bases, with 6 bases remaining between them. The CDR3 sequence: CASSPLPSYNEQFF. The CDR3 DNA is TGTGCCAGCTCACCCCTTCCCTCCTACAATGAGCAGTTCTTC.

The chain links TRBV7-2 to TRBJ2-5; D may be TRBD2 (5 bases). Trimming took 3 bases from V and 5 from J, leaving 13 bases between them. The germline V gene encodes CDR1 SGHTA and CDR2 FQGNSA. The CDR3 spans 14 residues. CDR3 DNA sequence: TGTGCCAGCAGCTTTGCTGTAGGCGGGGAGACCCAGTACTTC. Translation gives CASSFAVGGETQYF.

The rearrangement links TRBV6-4 to TRBJ2-3; TRBD2 matches at 7 bases. The germline V gene encodes CDR1 MRHNA and CDR2 SNTAGT. The length of the CDR3 is 13 residues. V was clipped by 8 bases and J by 5 bases; unmatched bases: 7. CDR3 bases: TGTGCCAGCGGGCGGGAGAAGGAAGATACGCAGTATTTT. Its protein product is CASGREKEDTQYF.

The chain carries TRBV28 and TRBJ1-4; D is possibly TRBD1 (5 bases). Germline V gives CDR1 MDHEN, CDR2 SYDVKM. There are 16 residues in the CDR3. Trimming left V 7 bases short and J 7 bases short, with 22 bases between. The CDR3 region has the DNA TGTGCCAGCACCTCAATAGGTCTCGGGCAGGGTGAAAAACTGTTTTTT. It translates to CASTSIGLGQGEKLFF.